This is a list of T cell receptor beta chains from one sample in a study of blood T cell dynamics during melanoma immunotherapy. Here immunoSEQ multiplex PCR was the method, and the copy in TCRdb shows in-frame clones only, minus some. Of some 1,300 clones listed, roughly four fifths are singletons. Specimen: CD8+ T cells from blood, collected from a patient treated with checkpoint blockade. The receptors stem from a human donor with melanoma. CDR3s include the opening cysteine and the closing phenylalanine or tryptophan. Fields, in order: J gene, CDR3 length, D gene, V gene, clone size, CDR3 DNA, CDR3 protein. D genes are given only for firm matches. Clone size, where shown, is once, few, many, or a class for clones that have expanded.

TRBJ1-3 13 TRBD1 TRBV6-5 once TGTGCCAGCAGTTACTCCCCAGGGGGCACCATATATTTT CASSYSPGGTIYF
TRBJ2-3 17 TRBD2 TRBV14 NA TGTGCCAGCACCGGGGGACTAGCGGGAGAGGGCACAGATACGCAGTATTTT CASTGGLAGEGTDTQYF
TRBJ1-1 15 NA TRBV11-1 once TGTGCCAGCAGCTTAGCGCGTGGGAGCTACACTGAAGCTTTCTTT CASSLARGSYTEAFF
TRBJ1-1 13 NA TRBV7-3 NA TGTGCCAGCAGCTTAACTATCAGGGGTGAAGCTTTCTTT CASSLTIRGEAFF
TRBJ1-2 16 NA TRBV21-1 NA TGTGCCAGCAGCAAACCCCCCCCGGGGCGGAACTATGGCTACACCTTC CASSKPPPGRNYGYTF
TRBJ1-1 15 TRBD1 TRBV7-9 NA TGTGCCAGCAGCCCAAGGGGGACAGGGAACCCTGAAGCTTTCTTT CASSPRGTGNPEAFF
TRBJ2-3 15 TRBD2 TRBV28 NA TGTGCCAGCAGCCAAGGGACTAGCGGGAGGGATACGCAGTATTTT CASSQGTSGRDTQYF
TRBJ2-7 14 NA TRBV6-1 NA TGTGCCAGCAGTGCCCGCTGGGGGGCCGACGAGCAGTACTTC CASSARWGADEQYF
TRBJ2-3 15 NA TRBV7-8 NA TGTGCCAGCAGCCGCGCTCTAGCGCCTACGGGTACGCAGTATTTT CASSRALAPTGTQYF
TRBJ2-1 21 TRBD2 TRBV23-1 NA TGCGCCAGCAGTCAATGGGGAGCAGGTAGTGACCGGGAGGGCCCATACGGTGAGCAGTTCTTC CASSQWGAGSDREGPYGEQFF
TRBJ2-2 14 NA TRBV2 NA TGTGCCAGCAGTGAGGGACCGGTCACCGGGGAGCTGTTTTTT CASSEGPVTGELFF
TRBJ2-1 13 NA TRBV6-5 NA TGTGCCAGCAGTTACTCGAAAGGGGACGGGCAGTTCTTC CASSYSKGDGQFF
TRBJ2-1 11 NA TRBV11-2 NA TGTGCCAGCAGCTCCCGGGACGAGCAGTTCTTC CASSSRDEQFF
TRBJ2-6 17 NA TRBV1 NA TGCACCAGCGGAACAGGGGCCCAAGGACCTGGGGCCAACGTCCTGACTTTC CTSGTGAQGPGANVLTF
TRBJ1-2 15 NA TRBV19 NA TGTGCCAGTACCCCTACTTGGGGCAGCTCCTATGGCTACACCTTC CASTPTWGSSYGYTF
TRBJ2-5 15 NA TRBV6-1 NA TGTGCCAGCAGTGAAGGGGTGCAACAGCTGGAGACCCAGTACTTC CASSEGVQQLETQYF
TRBJ2-2 14 NA TRBV19 NA TGTGCCAGTAGTATCCCGGGCGGGGCCGGGGAGCTGTTTTTT CASSIPGGAGELFF
TRBJ1-5 17 NA TRBV15 NA TGTGCCACCAGCAGAGATAAGGGCAGTGGGAGCAATCAGCCCCAGCATTTT CATSRDKGSGSNQPQHF
TRBJ2-1 11 NA TRBV20-1 few TGCAGTGCTAGTAGCGGAAATGAGCAGTTCTTC CSASSGNEQFF
TRBJ2-7 14 NA TRBV5-1 NA TGCGCCAGCAGCTTGGTTGCGGTAGAATACGAGCAGTACTTC CASSLVAVEYEQYF
TRBJ2-3 15 NA TRBV9 NA TGTGCCAGCAGCGTAGAGGGGACGGTCGCAGATACGCAGTATTTT CASSVEGTVADTQYF
TRBJ1-1 14 NA TRBV7-3 NA TGTGCCAGCAGCCCAAGTCACCCCAAGGAGGAAGCTTTCTTT CASSPSHPKEEAFF
TRBJ2-1 17 NA TRBV11-2 NA TGTGCCAGCAGCTTATACTGGGGGGCCAAGGTGGACAATGAGCAGTTCTTC CASSLYWGAKVDNEQFF
TRBJ2-5 14 TRBD1 TRBV7-9 NA TGTGCCAGCAGCGCACAGGGGGGCCAAGAGACCCAGTACTTC CASSAQGGQETQYF
TRBJ2-7 14 TRBD2 TRBV9 few TGTGCCAGCAGCTCGAGCGGGGAATCCTACGAGCAGTACTTC CASSSSGESYEQYF
TRBJ2-7 13 NA TRBV27 NA TGTGCCAGCAGTGTGACAGGTTCCTACGAGCAGTACTTC CASSVTGSYEQYF
TRBJ2-1 12 NA TRBV6-6 NA TGTGCCAGCAGCCGGCCTTACAATGAGCAGTTCTTC CASSRPYNEQFF
TRBJ2-3 16 NA TRBV14 NA TGTGCCAGCAGCCAAGATTGGACGAGACGGGGCTATACGCAGTATTTT CASSQDWTRRGYTQYF
TRBJ2-3 13 NA TRBV27 NA TGTGCCAGCAGCCCAGGGTTGACGGATACGCAGTATTTT CASSPGLTDTQYF
TRBJ2-7 15 NA TRBV7-2 NA TGTGCCAGCAGCTTGAGCCGAACAGGAATCTACGAGCAGTACTTC CASSLSRTGIYEQYF
TRBJ2-1 14 NA TRBV19 NA TGTGCCAGTAGTATTGCCCTTGGGGAAAATGAGCAGTTCTTC CASSIALGENEQFF
TRBJ2-7 15 TRBD2 TRBV2 NA TGTGCCAGCTTTGGACTAGCGGGTTACTCCTACGAGCAGTACTTC CASFGLAGYSYEQYF
TRBJ2-2 15 TRBD2 TRBV6-4 NA TGTGCCAGCAGCGAAGCGGGACTTAACACCGGGGAGCTGTTTTTT CASSEAGLNTGELFF
TRBJ2-2 16 TRBD2 TRBV7-4 NA TGTGCCAGCAGCTTAGGACTAGCGGGAAATCCCGGGGAGCTGTTTTTT CASSLGLAGNPGELFF
TRBJ2-1 13 TRBD2 TRBV4-1 few TGCGCCAGCAGCCTTAGCGGGGGCAATGAGCAGTTCTTC CASSLSGGNEQFF
TRBJ2-7 14 NA TRBV7-2 NA TGTGCCAGCAGCTTAGGACAGAGGAGCTACGAGCAGTACTTC CASSLGQRSYEQYF
TRBJ1-1 14 NA TRBV21-1 NA TGTGCCAGCAGTTTGACAGGGGCCAGCACTGAAGCTTTCTTT CASSLTGASTEAFF
TRBJ2-1 14 TRBD2 TRBV28 once TGTGCCAGCAGGGCGGGAGAGGAGCACAATGAGCAGTTCTTC CASRAGEEHNEQFF
TRBJ2-7 15 TRBD2 TRBV19 NA TGTGCCAGTAGTATAACTGCGGGAGGATTATACGAGCAGTACTTC CASSITAGGLYEQYF
TRBJ2-2 14 NA TRBV9 once TGTGCCAGCAGCGCCCAGGGGTTCACCGGGGAGCTGTTTTTT CASSAQGFTGELFF
TRBJ2-7 14 NA TRBV5-6 NA TGTGCCAGCAGCTCGCTCACAGGGTTTTACGAGCAGTACTTC CASSSLTGFYEQYF
TRBJ2-7 14 NA TRBV5-6 NA TGTGCCAGCAGCTTGGGGGACAACGCCTACGAGCAGTACTTC CASSLGDNAYEQYF
TRBJ1-5 15 NA TRBV7-9 large TGTGCCAGCAGCTCCTCCCGGGCCGGAGATCAGCCCCAGCATTTT CASSSSRAGDQPQHF
TRBJ2-7 13 NA TRBV2 few TGTGCCAGCAGTGAAGGGAGGGCTTACGAGCAGTACTTC CASSEGRAYEQYF
TRBJ1-5 14 TRBD1 TRBV2 large TGTGCCAGCAGTGATCAGGGGGGCAATCAGCCCCAGCATTTT CASSDQGGNQPQHF
TRBJ1-4 15 NA TRBV9 NA TGTGCCAGCAGCGGATCCAGGGAGGATAGTGAAAAACTGTTTTTT CASSGSREDSEKLFF
TRBJ1-5 12 NA TRBV29-1 NA TGCAGGCTCAACAGGGCCAGTCAGCCCCAGCATTTT CRLNRASQPQHF
TRBJ2-7 14 NA TRBV6-6 NA TGTGCCAGCAGTTACTCACCGGAAACCTACGAGCAGTACTTC CASSYSPETYEQYF
TRBJ1-2 16 NA TRBV6-5 once TGTGCCAGCAGTTACTCCCCGGCAGGTCCTAACTATGGCTACACCTTC CASSYSPAGPNYGYTF
TRBJ2-7 15 NA TRBV6-1 hyperexpanded TGTGCCAGCAGTGGGACGGACACTCAATTTTACGAGCAGTACTTC CASSGTDTQFYEQYF
TRBJ1-2 15 NA TRBV6-1 NA TGTGCCAGCAGCGAAGGGACCGCACCAGGCCATGGCTACACCTTC CASSEGTAPGHGYTF
TRBJ2-2 13 NA TRBV6-4 NA TGTGCCAGCAGTGACGGTCCCACCGGGGAGCTGTTTTTT CASSDGPTGELFF
TRBJ1-2 16 TRBD1 TRBV6-1 NA TGTGCCAGCAGTGAAGACGGACAGGGGCCGCTGGTGGGCTACACCTTC CASSEDGQGPLVGYTF
TRBJ1-5 16 NA TRBV19 few TGTGCCAGTAGTACACTACAGGGTTTCGGCAATCAGCCCCAGCATTTT CASSTLQGFGNQPQHF
TRBJ2-7 12 NA TRBV25-1 NA TGTGCCAGCAGTGGGGTTCGTCGCGAGCAGTACTTC CASSGVRREQYF